One and the same sample provided the 21 T cell receptor beta chains below, sequenced in a study of T-cell reconstitution after alpha-beta-depleted transplantation in children. Unique molecular identifiers were incorporated into the prepared TCRbeta library. TCRdb redid the calling of the PCR reads with MiXCR, one entry per CDR3 protein. The repertoire consists of just over 350,000 distinct CDR3 sequences, with about 14% occurring once and the leading ten covering about 4.5%. The input for sequencing was PBMCs, taken from the stem cell graft. Receptors were obtained from a human donor who donated a stem cell graft to a child with Fanconi anemia.

This clonotype was seen a handful of times. The J gene is TRBJ1-1, the V gene TRBV6-9; 10 bases match TRBD1. Trimming took 0 bases from V and 8 from J; bases not matched to a gene: 3. CDR1 MNHGY and CDR2 SVAAGI come from the germline V gene. The CDR3 is made up of 14 amino acids. The DNA for the CDR3 is TGTGCCAGCAGTTATTCCGGGACAGGGGCCGAAGCTTTCTTT. Protein sequence: CASSYSGTGAEAFF.

This clonotype has only a few counts. This sequence joins TRBV7-9 and TRBJ1-3; 7 bases line up with TRBD1. J was trimmed by 0 bases and V by 4 bases; bases with no gene match: 3. Germline V gene sequence: CDR1 SEHNR, CDR2 FQNEAQ (reference sequence). The CDR3 runs 15 residues. The CDR3 DNA reads as TGTGCCAGCAGCTCGTGGACAGGCTCTGGAAACACCATATATTTT. Residues: CASSSWTGSGNTIYF.

The gene calls are TRBV5-6 and TRBJ1-5, with D possibly TRBD1 on 6 matching bases. This CDR3 has 17 amino acids. The germline V gene has CDR1 SGHDT and CDR2 YYEEEE. V dropped 3 bases and J dropped 1 base, with 17 bases sitting between them. CDR3 loop: CASSSLSGTNSNQPQHF. CDR3 in DNA: TGTGCCAGCAGCTCCCTATCCGGGACAAACAGCAATCAGCCCCAGCATTTT. The whole variable domain, remainder taken from reference TRBV5-6 and TRBJ1-5, is DAGVTQSPTHLIKTRGQQVTLRCSPKSGHDTVSWYQQALGQGPQFIFQYYEEEERQRGNFPDRFSGHQFPNYSSELNVNALLLGDSALYLCASSSLSGTNSNQPQHFGDGTRLSIL.

This clonotype occurred a few times. The CDR3 reads CSASQGGREKLFF. For the CDR3, the DNA is TGCAGTGCTAGTCAAGGGGGCAGAGAAAAACTGTTTTTT. V is TRBV20-1 and J is TRBJ1-4, with 7 bases matching TRBD1. This CDR3 comprises 13 residues. J gave up 8 bases and V 3 bases, and 6 bases lay outside the gene matches. Germline V gene lookup returns CDR1 DFQATT and CDR2 SNEGSKA (reference sequence).

This clonotype was counted between two and nine times. The rearrangement links TRBV29-1 to TRBJ1-1; the D is unclear. The CDR3 has 12 amino acids. Germline V gene lookup returns CDR1 SQVTM and CDR2 ANQGSEA. Trimming cost V 4 bases and J 1 base, with 7 bases left between them. The CDR3 sequence is CSVVPKNTEAFF. The CDR3 DNA is TGCAGCGTTGTGCCGAAGAACACTGAAGCTTTCTTT. Drawing the rest from reference TRBV29-1 and TRBJ1-1, the complete variable domain is SAVISQKPSRDICQRGTSLTIQCQVDSQVTMMFWYRQQPGQSLTLIATANQGSEATYESGFVIDKFPISRPNLTFSTLTVSNMSPEDSSIYLCSVVPKNTEAFFGQGTRLTVV.

This clonotype was seen more than once but under ten times. The gene calls are TRBV11-2 and TRBJ2-7; no reliable D call. V was clipped by 2 bases and J by 3 bases, with 5 bases between them. Germline CDR1 and CDR2: SGHAT and FQNNGV. The length of the CDR3 is 12 residues. For the CDR3, the DNA is TGTGCCAGCAGCTTAAGTCGCTACGAGCAGTACTTC. As protein: CASSLSRYEQYF.

At least ten counts were recorded for this clonotype. This sequence joins TRBV12-3 or TRBV12-4 and TRBJ1-2; a possible D gene is TRBD1 (5 bases). The length of the CDR3 is 13 residues. The V end was cut by 4 bases, the J end by 7 bases, with 13 bases between. Here the CDR3 DNA reads TGTGCCAGCAGTTCCCGGGGGTGGTTTGGCTACACCTTC. It yields the protein CASSSRGWFGYTF.

V usage is TRBV20-1 and J usage is TRBJ2-2; D possibly matches TRBD1 or TRBD2 (5 bases each). Germline V gives CDR1 DFQATT, CDR2 SNEGSKA (reference sequence). This CDR3 has 15 residues. The V end was cut by 0 bases, the J end by 5 bases, with 13 bases between. CDR3 coding DNA: TGCAGTGCTAGAGATGAGGGACGCACTACCGGGGAGCTGTTTTTT. Its translation is CSARDEGRTTGELFF.

The chain has TRBV5-6 and TRBJ2-1, with unresolved D. Trimming pared 1 base from V and 7 bases from J, leaving 12 bases between. Germline assignment: CDR1 SGHDT and CDR2 YYEEEE. The CDR3 is 14 residues long. The CDR3 region is CASSLIGQNNEQFF. CDR3 bases: TGTGCCAGCAGCTTGATCGGGCAGAATAATGAGCAGTTCTTC.

The chain recombines TRBV29-1 with TRBJ1-5; the D is unclear. Trimming removed 4 bases at V and 9 bases at J, with 16 bases between. This CDR3 comprises 13 residues. Germline-derived CDR1 and CDR2 are SQVTM and ANQGSEA. CDR3 nucleotide sequence: TGCAGCGTTGCCGATCGGGGATCCGGGCCCCAGCATTTT. This gives the protein CSVADRGSGPQHF.

This clonotype has just a few counts. CDR3 loop: CSVAVGAFNYGYTF. CDR3 DNA sequence: TGCAGCGTTGCTGTCGGAGCCTTTAACTATGGCTACACCTTC. The rearrangement links TRBV29-1 to TRBJ1-2; no firm D call. This CDR3 comprises 14 residues. Trimming removed 4 bases from V and 1 base from J, with 13 bases in between. Looked up from germline, CDR1 is SQVTM and CDR2 is ANQGSEA. Full variable domain (rest looked up from reference TRBV29-1 and TRBJ1-2): SAVISQKPSRDICQRGTSLTIQCQVDSQVTMMFWYRQQPGQSLTLIATANQGSEATYESGFVIDKFPISRPNLTFSTLTVSNMSPEDSSIYLCSVAVGAFNYGYTFGSGTRLTVV.

This clonotype appeared a few times. The rearrangement uses TRBV7-2 and TRBJ2-1; D uncertain. The CDR3 extends over 13 amino acids. V lost 2 bases and J lost 6, with 8 bases in between. Germline V gene data show CDR1 as SGHTA and CDR2 as FQGNSA. CDR3 loop: CASSLLVFNEQFF. The CDR3, as DNA: TGTGCCAGCAGCTTATTGGTTTTCAATGAGCAGTTCTTC.

This clonotype was recorded many times. The chain employs TRBV18 and TRBJ1-1; TRBD1 aligns across 8 bases. This CDR3 comprises 15 residues. The V gene's germline CDR1 is KGHSH and CDR2 LQKENI. The trim removed 5 bases at V and 2 bases at J, leaving 7 bases unmatched. CDR3 DNA sequence: TGTGCCAGCTCATCCGGACAGGGACCTAACACTGAAGCTTTCTTT. This codes for CASSSGQGPNTEAFF.

The chain joins TRBV11-2 to TRBJ1-1; possibly TRBD1 for D (6 bases). The ends were cut back, 5 bases at V and 0 bases at J, with 10 bases in the middle. Per the germline V gene, CDR1 is SGHAT and CDR2 is FQNNGV. CDR3 length: 14 amino acids. CDR3 in DNA: TGTGCCAGCAGCCACGGGACACTGAACACTGAAGCTTTCTTT. This translates into CASSHGTLNTEAFF. The full variable domain, rest sourced from reference TRBV11-2 and TRBJ1-1, is EAGVAQSPRYKIIEKRQSVAFWCNPISGHATLYWYQQILGQGPKLLIQFQNNGVVDDSQLPKDRFSAERLKGVDSTLKIQPAKLEDSAVYLCASSHGTLNTEAFFGQGTRLTVV.

This clonotype was counted a few times. J is TRBJ2-7 and V is TRBV6-2 or TRBV6-3; either TRBD1 or TRBD2 may supply D (6 bases each). Germline assignment: CDR1 MNHEY and CDR2 SVGEGT. Trimming left V 4 bases short and J 2 bases short, with 15 bases between. The CDR3 is 15 amino acids. CDR3 sequence: CASSSEGHSTYEQYF. The DNA of the CDR3 is TGTGCCAGCAGTTCGGAGGGACACTCCACCTACGAGCAGTACTTC.

This clonotype was counted ten times or more. This chain connects TRBV10-3 to TRBJ2-5; the match to TRBD1 covers 8 bases. With 3 bases clipped from V and 5 bases from J, the junction kept 8 bases outside the gene matches. The CDR3 sequence is 15 residues long. Germline V CDR1 and CDR2: ENHRY, SYGVKD. CDR3 bases: TGTGCCATCAGTGACCCGGACAGGGATGTGGAGACCCAGTACTTC. This encodes CAISDPDRDVETQYF.

V and J are TRBV19 and TRBJ1-2; D might be TRBD1 (5 bases). CDR1 LNHDA and CDR2 SQIVND come from the germline V gene (reference sequence). CDR3 size: 15 residues. With 2 bases removed from V and 1 base from J, the gap between germline ends came to 11 bases. The CDR3 reads CASSIMGRNNYGYTF. The DNA for the CDR3 is TGTGCCAGTAGTATAATGGGACGGAATAACTATGGCTACACCTTC.

This chain links TRBV6-2 or TRBV6-3 with TRBJ1-2; maybe TRBD1 (5 bases). In germline, CDR1 is MNHEY, CDR2 SVGEGT. The CDR3 loop spans 13 amino acids. V lost 5 bases, J lost 8 bases, and 15 bases lay in between. The CDR3, as DNA: TGTGCCAGCAGTAGGGACCAGGTGGGCGGCTACACCTTC. Its protein product is CASSRDQVGGYTF.

This clonotype was picked up many times. The rearrangement joins TRBV2 to TRBJ2-1; 9 positions match TRBD2. The CDR3 is 15 residues long. CDR1 SNHLY and CDR2 FYNNEI come from the germline V gene. V shed 6 bases, J shed 0 bases, and the junction held 3 bases outside the gene matches. The CDR3 spells CASRSSGASYNEQFF. The CDR3 nucleotides are TGTGCCAGCAGATCTAGCGGGGCCTCCTACAATGAGCAGTTCTTC.

This clonotype was observed a handful of times. This CDR3 is CASSVRRGQRAFF. The CDR3 nucleotides read TGTGCCAGCAGTGTACGTAGAGGACAGCGAGCTTTCTTT. The V call is TRBV6-1, the J call TRBJ1-1, with D maybe TRBD1 (6 bases). Germline V lookup: CDR1 MNHNS, CDR2 SASEGT. This CDR3 has 13 residues. V was pared by 4 bases and J by 10 bases, with 16 bases between.

This clonotype appeared a few times. V is TRBV2 and J is TRBJ2-2; the match to TRBD1 covers 8 bases. Losses at the gene ends were 7 bases for V and 12 bases for J; bases not matched to a gene: 7. Germline assignment: CDR1 SNHLY and CDR2 FYNNEI. The CDR3 loop spans 12 amino acids. DNA of the CDR3: TGTGCCAGCACGCCAGGGGGCCCCAAGCTGTTTTTT. Its protein product is CASTPGGPKLFF.